This T cell receptor (beta chain) was recovered during a study of shared clonotypes between healthy human individuals. The study's findings and limits: Larger richness was generally estimated for naive than memory subsets. Generation of non-shared clonotypes was less probable than generation of clonotypes shared by all four donors.

Naive CD8 cells lacked CD45RO, underwent positive selection for CCR7 and left out terminally differentiated effector memory CD45RA+ cells. The repertoire was sequenced with immunoSEQ multiplex PCR; TCRdb's copy has only in-frame clones and lacks some. The sample shows over 2,000,000 clones, 90% to 95% of them seen only once. This clone was counted once. The antigen is unknown. V was shortened by 2 bases and J by 1 base, with 17 bases between the two germline ends. This CDR3 has 17 amino acids. Germline assignment: CDR1 SEHNR and CDR2 FQNEAQ (reference sequence). The sequence derives from a man younger than 30 in good health. Some clones in this sample may be carry-over from other donors' samples. The chain combines TRBV7-9 with TRBJ2-5; D is perhaps TRBD2 (5 bases). Sequenced sample: naive CD8+ T cells from PBMCs. CDR3 sequence: CASSLFGEGVPQETQYF. CDR3 nucleotides: TGTGCCAGCAGCTTATTCGGAGAGGGAGTCCCCCAAGAGACCCAGTACTTC. The full variable domain, completed using reference TRBV7-9 and TRBJ2-5, is DTGVSQNPRHKITKRGQNVTFRCDPISEHNRLYWYRQTLGQGPEFLTYFQNEAQLEKSRLLSDRFSAERPKGSFSTLEIQRTEQGDSAMYLCASSLFGEGVPQETQYFGPGTRLLVL.